One sample yielded the 17 T cell receptor beta chains listed below, sequenced in a study of blood T cell repertoires in COVID-19. Only in-frame clones appear in the TCRdb table, and some are missing; sequencing was by immunoSEQ multiplex PCR. This table holds 310,000 or so clones, about 87% found once. The source material was PBMCs or T cells enriched from blood (not recorded which). The receptors shown here come from a woman younger than 30 who had recovered from COVID-19.

The V call is TRBV5-1, the J call TRBJ1-1; D unclear. V shed 2 bases and J shed 1 base, with 9 bases lying between them. From germline, CDR1 is SGHRS and CDR2 YFSETQ. This CDR3 is 14 amino acids long. CDR3 in amino acids: CASSFGVRNTEAFF. Here the CDR3 DNA reads TGCGCCAGCAGCTTCGGGGTCAGGAACACTGAAGCTTTCTTT.

The genes are TRBV11-2 and TRBJ1-1, with D hard to call. Germline loops: CDR1 SGHAT, CDR2 FQNNGV. Trimming took off 6 bases at V and 3 bases at J, with 11 bases between the two ends. This CDR3 has 13 residues. CDR3 loop: CASRKQLYTEAFF. In nucleotides, the CDR3 is TGTGCCAGCAGAAAACAGCTATACACTGAAGCTTTCTTT. The variable domain in full, with the rest retrieved from reference TRBV11-2 and TRBJ1-1, is EAGVAQSPRYKIIEKRQSVAFWCNPISGHATLYWYQQILGQGPKLLIQFQNNGVVDDSQLPKDRFSAERLKGVDSTLKIQPAKLEDSAVYLCASRKQLYTEAFFGQGTRLTVV.

This clone turned up a few times. This chain joins TRBV7-7 and TRBJ2-5; 8 nucleotides line up with TRBD2. The germline gives CDR1 SSHAT, CDR2 FNYEAQ (reference sequence). The trim removed 1 base at V and 3 bases at J, leaving 4 bases unmatched. The CDR3 covers 15 residues. The CDR3 loop reads CASSLGQAGEETQYF. In DNA, the CDR3 is TGTGCCAGCAGCTTAGGGCAAGCGGGAGAAGAGACCCAGTACTTC.

The rearrangement uses TRBV27 and TRBJ2-3, with TRBD2 matching 8 bases. Germline CDR1 MNHEY, CDR2 SMNVEV (reference sequence). CDR3 length: 14 amino acids. The junction had 8 bases not matched to a gene; V was cut back by 4 bases and J by 8 bases. This CDR3 is CASSWAGGRGTQYF. Here the CDR3 DNA reads TGTGCCAGCAGTTGGGCGGGGGGACGCGGTACGCAGTATTTT.

The chain combines TRBV28 with TRBJ1-2, with a tentative D call TRBD1 (5 bases). V was trimmed by 6 bases and J by 4 bases, leaving 12 bases between them. CDR3 length: 13 amino acids. CDR1 and CDR2 from the germline V gene are MDHEN and SYDVKM. This CDR3 reads CASSSGGGYGYTF. The DNA for the CDR3 is TGTGCCAGCAGCTCGGGGGGTGGCTATGGCTACACCTTC.

This chain uses TRBV6-2 or TRBV6-3 with TRBJ2-3; D possibly corresponds to TRBD2 (6 bases). The CDR3 spans 16 residues. V was trimmed by 2 bases and J by 0 bases, leaving 12 bases between them. Germline CDR1 reads MNHEY; CDR2 reads SVGEGT. The CDR3 spells CASSYGTYPSTDTQYF. The CDR3 nucleotides read TGTGCCAGCAGTTACGGGACTTACCCAAGCACAGATACGCAGTATTTT.

This rearrangement joins TRBV7-6 to TRBJ2-2; possible D gene TRBD1, 5 bases. This CDR3 has 17 residues. Trimming stripped 1 base from V and 6 bases from J, with 18 bases between. CDR1 and CDR2 from the germline V gene are SGHVS and FNYEAQ. CDR3 residues: CASSLVSAGMVAGELFF. CDR3 bases: TGTGCCAGCAGCTTAGTTTCCGCAGGGATGGTCGCCGGGGAGCTGTTTTTT.

CDR3 DNA: TGTGCCAGTATAGGAGCGGCAGCGAACACCGGGGAGCTGTTTTTT. It specifies CASIGAAANTGELFF. The chain combines TRBV19 with TRBJ2-2; the D gene is possibly TRBD2 (5 bases). V was shortened by 7 bases and J by 0 bases, with 12 bases between the two germline ends. Germline V gene data show CDR1 as LNHDA and CDR2 as SQIVND (reference sequence). The CDR3 has 15 amino acids.

The rearrangement joins TRBV9 to TRBJ2-3; possibly TRBD1 for D (5 bases). V lost 3 bases to trimming and J lost 2 bases, with 16 bases between them. Germline V gene sequence: CDR1 SGDLS, CDR2 YYNGEE. The CDR3 consists of 16 residues. CDR3 in amino acids: CASSAPLTETTDTQYF. As DNA, the CDR3 is TGTGCCAGCAGCGCCCCTTTGACAGAGACCACAGATACGCAGTATTTT.

V gene TRBV4-3 combines with J gene TRBJ2-7, with D possibly TRBD2 on 6 matching bases. The CDR3 spans 15 residues. In germline, CDR1 is LGHNA, CDR2 YSLEER. Trimming shortened V by 4 bases and J by 3 bases, and 16 bases separated the two germline ends. The CDR3 here is CASSLTLGGNYEQYF. The CDR3 nucleotides read TGCGCCAGCAGCCTGACTCTTGGGGGGAACTACGAGCAGTACTTC.

This chain joins TRBV10-3 and TRBJ1-1; a weak D match, TRBD1 (6 bases). Trimming cost V 10 bases and J 4 bases, with 22 bases left between them. Germline loops: CDR1 ENHRY, CDR2 SYGVKD. This CDR3 has 15 amino acids. This chain's CDR3 is CATVQGDLGSTEAFF. Here the CDR3 DNA reads TGTGCCACTGTACAGGGAGATCTTGGGAGCACTGAAGCTTTCTTT.

The V gene is TRBV5-4, the J gene TRBJ1-1; 7 bases match TRBD1. The CDR3 length is 14 residues. V was clipped by 4 bases and J by 3 bases; unmatched bases: 6. From germline, CDR1 is SGHNT and CDR2 YYREEE (reference sequence). CDR3 sequence reads: CASSPWGQYTEAFF. CDR3 DNA sequence: TGTGCCAGCAGCCCATGGGGACAGTACACTGAAGCTTTCTTT. Full variable domain (outside the CDR3, taken from reference TRBV5-4 and TRBJ1-1): ETGVTQSPTHLIKTRGQQVTLRCSSQSGHNTVSWYQQALGQGPQFIFQYYREEENGRGNFPPRFSGLQFPNYSSELNVNALELDDSALYLCASSPWGQYTEAFFGQGTRLTVV.

The chain recombines TRBV7-2 with TRBJ1-2, with D uncertain. The CDR3 loop spans 15 amino acids. The germline V and J ends were trimmed by 1 base and 4 bases, with 13 bases remaining between them. Germline assignment: CDR1 SGHTA and CDR2 FQGNSA. CDR3 loop: CASSLDPGHGYGYTF. The CDR3 nucleotides are TGTGCCAGCAGCTTAGATCCGGGTCATGGCTATGGCTACACCTTC.

The chain is built from TRBV27 and TRBJ1-2; D might be TRBD1 (5 bases). Between the trimmed V and J ends, which lost 2 bases and 7 bases, there was a span of 11 bases. The CDR3 totals 13 residues. The germline V gene encodes CDR1 MNHEY and CDR2 SMNVEV (reference sequence). The CDR3 region has the DNA TGTGCCAGCAGTTTACGTGGGGCAGTTGGCTACACCTTC. It translates to CASSLRGAVGYTF.

The V call is TRBV28, the J call TRBJ2-2; D gene uncertain. Trimming cost V 5 bases and J 4 bases, with 8 bases left between them. This CDR3 comprises 13 residues. CDR1 MDHEN and CDR2 SYDVKM come from the germline V gene. For the CDR3, the DNA is TGTGCCAGCAGTAAAGAGTCCACCGGGGAGCTGTTTTTT. The encoded protein is CASSKESTGELFF.

V gene TRBV15 combines with J gene TRBJ1-2; 7 nucleotides line up with TRBD1. Germline CDR1 and CDR2: LNHNV and YYDKDF (reference sequence). J gave up 7 bases and V 0 bases, and 14 bases lay outside the gene matches. CDR3 length equals 17 residues. This CDR3 reads CATSRDLYTGVGGGYTF. The CDR3 bases are TGTGCCACCAGCAGAGATCTCTATACAGGGGTAGGTGGTGGCTACACCTTC.

This chain uses TRBV6-5 with TRBJ1-5, with TRBD1 identical over 7 bases. Germline CDR1 MNHEY, CDR2 SVGAGI. The junction had 8 bases not matched to a gene; V was cut back by 5 bases and J by 7 bases. This CDR3 is 14 amino acids long. The CDR3 DNA sequence: TGTGCCAGCAGTCCACAGACAGGGAGGCAGCCCCAGCATTTT. Its protein product is CASSPQTGRQPQHF.